These T cell receptor beta chains were read from a single sample in a study of cytomegalovirus exposure and HLA in healthy donors. Assay used: immunoSEQ multiplex PCR; TCRdb lists only in-frame clones, some missing. Altogether more than 300,000 clones are present, around 86% being singletons, with the ten largest covering roughly 0.82%. Sequencing was carried out using PBMCs. These receptors originate from a woman under 30 in good health and CMV-seronegative. Each CDR3 is given with its conserved first and last residue. The D gene is left open where the match is weak. Not all rows give a size; the values are once, few, many and, for expanded clones, a class.

abundance: .
d_gene: .
v_gene: TRBV21-1
j_gene: TRBJ2-7
CDR3aa: CASRTQRYEQYF
CDR3nt: TGTGCCAGCAGGACCCAGCGGTACGAGCAGTACTTC

abundance: .
d_gene: TRBD1
v_gene: TRBV28
j_gene: TRBJ2-7
CDR3aa: CASSQTGNYEQYF
CDR3nt: TGTGCCAGCAGTCAGACAGGGAACTACGAGCAGTACTTC

abundance: .
d_gene: TRBD1
v_gene: TRBV6-4
j_gene: TRBJ2-2
CDR3aa: CATSRDRGAGELFF
CDR3nt: TGTGCCACCAGCCGGGACAGGGGCGCCGGGGAGCTGTTTTTT

abundance: once
d_gene: .
v_gene: TRBV29-1
j_gene: TRBJ1-1
CDR3aa: CSATTGNTEAFF
CDR3nt: TGCAGCGCTACGACAGGGAACACTGAAGCTTTCTTT

abundance: .
d_gene: TRBD2
v_gene: TRBV11-2
j_gene: TRBJ2-2
CDR3aa: CASSLDPGGAGELFF
CDR3nt: TGTGCCAGCAGCTTAGATCCGGGAGGCGCCGGGGAGCTGTTTTTT

abundance: once
d_gene: .
v_gene: TRBV19
j_gene: TRBJ1-5
CDR3aa: CASSSSSNQPQHF
CDR3nt: TGTGCCAGTAGTAGTAGCAGCAATCAGCCCCAGCATTTT

abundance: .
d_gene: TRBD2
v_gene: TRBV25-1
j_gene: TRBJ2-1
CDR3aa: CASSGSGNGNEQFF
CDR3nt: TGTGCCAGCAGTGGTAGCGGGAATGGAAACGAGCAGTTCTTC

abundance: .
d_gene: .
v_gene: TRBV27
j_gene: TRBJ1-2
CDR3aa: CASSLQGNYGYTF
CDR3nt: TGTGCCAGCAGTTTACAGGGGAACTATGGCTACACCTTC

abundance: .
d_gene: .
v_gene: TRBV10-3
j_gene: TRBJ1-2
CDR3aa: CATAIGGVSGYTF
CDR3nt: TGTGCCACCGCAATTGGAGGGGTATCTGGCTACACCTTC

abundance: .
d_gene: .
v_gene: TRBV6-4
j_gene: TRBJ2-2
CDR3aa: CASSPERNTGELFF
CDR3nt: TGTGCCAGCAGCCCAGAACGGAACACCGGGGAGCTGTTTTTT

abundance: .
d_gene: .
v_gene: TRBV12-5
j_gene: TRBJ2-1
CDR3aa: CASGLVLGGNEQFF
CDR3nt: TGTGCTAGTGGTTTGGTACTAGGGGGCAATGAGCAGTTCTTC

abundance: .
d_gene: .
v_gene: TRBV5-1
j_gene: TRBJ1-2
CDR3aa: CASSLARGLVYGYTF
CDR3nt: TGCGCCAGCAGCTTGGCCCGGGGACTCGTATATGGCTACACCTTC

abundance: .
d_gene: .
v_gene: TRBV30
j_gene: TRBJ2-7
CDR3aa: CAWSFQGVPFGYF
CDR3nt: TGTGCCTGGAGCTTCCAGGGCGTACCGTTTGGGTACTTC

abundance: .
d_gene: .
v_gene: TRBV6-6
j_gene: TRBJ2-1
CDR3aa: CASRSPVGNEQFF
CDR3nt: TGTGCCAGCAGGTCCCCAGTTGGCAATGAGCAGTTCTTC